This T cell receptor beta chain came from a study of Ad26.COV2.S vaccination and SARS-CoV-2 variants. The overall study: Donor allocation was to the COV1001 Ad26.COV2.S trial arm. Study-level results: Substantial post-vaccination breadth of spike-specific CD8+ and CD4+ T cell responses was reported. Vaccine recipients and placebo recipients showed similar non-spike TCR breadth. Possibly, TCR breadth and depth analyses underestimated total T cell responses.

CDR1 and CDR2 (germline): MDHEN, SYDVKM. The CDR3 has 15 amino acids. The trim removed 1 base at V and 5 bases at J, leaving 5 bases unmatched. As to this clone: Antigen specificity is unknown.

The treatment here: roughly 18 received Ad26.COV2.S at low or high dose, single or two shots; 5 received placebo; per-sample allocation not given. Samples came from day 63 after the first vaccine or placebo injection. Some clones are missing from TCRdb's copy, which holds only in-frame ones; the method was immunoSEQ multiplex PCR. The data hold fewer than 500,000 clones, with less than 95% observed a single time. J is TRBJ1-2 and V is TRBV28; 9 bases align to TRBD1. The TCR comes from a person between 18 and 65 years old who received the Ad26.COV2.S COVID-19 vaccine or a placebo. The material was peripheral blood, obtained in a trial of Ad26.COV2.S vaccine versus placebo. The CDR3 loop reads CASSLYNRGRYGYTF. The CDR3 DNA sequence: TGTGCCAGCAGTTTATACAACAGGGGGCGTTATGGCTACACCTTC.